This TCR beta chain was obtained from a study of blood T cells in healthy people across ages. Looking at the study overall: Template switching caught about one barcoded beta molecule for each two T cells. Findings of the study overall: PBMC samples, being unsorted, prevented any conclusive comparison of naive and antigen-experienced cells. When set beside aged donors, long-lived donors presented more naive CD4+ cells and higher diversity. Roughly linearly, TCR beta diversity per million T cells fell as age increased.

A second PCR of roughly 7 to 11 cycles used a sample-barcoded 5' primer and a J-beta primer mix. One entry per CDR3 protein results from TCRdb running MiXCR on the 5' RACE reads. The sample lists about 680,000 distinct CDR3 sequences, over 45% seen once, with roughly 34% in the top ten. Notes on this clonotype: Its antigen is unknown.

The sequencing input was blood. The TCR originated in a woman aged 55-75 years in good health.

The chain's CDR3 is CASSLWAGSSYNEQYF. CDR3 DNA sequence: TGTGCCAGCAGTTTATGGGCAGGGAGCTCCTACAATGAGCAGTACTTC. The genes are TRBV27 and TRBJ2-1; D assignment may be TRBD1 or TRBD2 (5 bases each). Judging by the DNA end, TRBJ2-7 fits better; the J call may be wrong. The germline V gene encodes CDR1 MNHEY and CDR2 SMNVEV (reference sequence). This CDR3 comprises 16 residues.